A single sample gave rise to the 32 T cell receptor beta chains below, sequenced in a study of tumor-infiltrating lymphocytes in primary liver carcinoma. cDNA specific to TCR beta was made from approximately 0.55 ug of total RNA, with a constant-region primer employed for priming. Three nested multiplex PCR rounds of slightly modified ARM-PCR generated TCR beta libraries. The first two PCR rounds, roughly 11 cycles each, used TRBV1-TRBV30 forward primers and a C-beta reverse primer. One entry per CDR3 protein, called by TCRdb with MiXCR from the multiplex PCR reads. The sample lists about 32,000 distinct CDR3 sequences, 76% seen once, with roughly a third in the top ten. RNA and DNA were co-extracted from approximately 20-30 mg of unsorted bulk tissue. The material sequenced was liver tumor tissue from sampling region 5. The subset was: tumor region T5, tumor centre. These receptors all come from a man aged 40-49 years with primary liver carcinoma and hepatitis B virus infection.

To note about this clonotype: A read error may account for a junction end that differs from germline. This chain links TRBV11-1 with TRBJ2-1; 7 nucleotides align to TRBD2. CDR3 length: 14 amino acids. Germline loops: CDR1 SGHAT, CDR2 FQDESV (reference sequence). CDR3 in DNA: TGTGCCGGCAGCGTAGGGACTAATGGGAGTTGGCAGTTCTTC. The encoded protein is CAGSVGTNGSWQFF.

Ten or more counts support this clonotype. This chain connects TRBV5-4 to TRBJ2-1; TRBD2 matches 10 bases. In germline, CDR1 is SGHNT, CDR2 YYREEE (reference sequence). The J segment lost 3 bases and the V segment lost 4 bases, leaving 10 bases of the junction unmatched. The CDR3 extends over 17 amino acids. The CDR3 loop is CASSRGPLAGGYNEQFF. CDR3 in DNA: TGTGCCAGCAGCCGAGGCCCCTTAGCGGGAGGCTACAATGAGCAGTTCTTC.

With regard to this clonotype: Since the CDR3 does not end with the conserved phenylalanine or tryptophan, this likely comes from a read error. The chain recombines TRBV11-2 with TRBJ2-5, with D possibly TRBD2 on 6 matching bases. The CDR3 runs to 16 residues. Per germline, CDR1 SGHAT and CDR2 FQNNGV. The CDR3 region has the DNA TGTGCCGGCAGCCAAGCTCCTGGTGGGGGGAAAGAGACCCAGTACCTC. Translation gives CAGSQAPGGGKETQYL.

As for this clonotype: One end of the junction does not line up with germline, which may come from a read error. The chain uses TRBV11-2 and TRBJ2-2; D call uncertain. The CDR3 is 17 amino acids. CDR1 SGHAT and CDR2 FQNNGV come from the germline V gene. CDR3 nucleotide sequence: TGTACCAGCAGCTTAGCATCAGGAGAGGCGAACACCCGGGAGCTGTTTTTT. This gives the protein CTSSLASGEANTRELFF.

A note on this clonotype: Sequence at one end of the junction differs from germline and may be a read error. This chain joins TRBV4-1 and TRBJ2-1, with D maybe TRBD2 (5 bases). The germline CDR1 and CDR2 sequences are MGHRA and YSYEKL. The CDR3 loop spans 15 amino acids. CDR3 sequence: CASSQSSEWNNEQSF. CDR3 DNA: TGCGCCAGCAGCCAAAGTAGCGAATGGAACAATGAGCAGTCCTTT.

Relative to its sample, this clonotype is medium-sized. The chain links TRBV10-3 to TRBJ1-1; no firm D call. Per the germline V gene, CDR1 is ENHRY and CDR2 is SYGVKD. The CDR3 spans 15 residues. Trimming stripped 2 bases from V and 2 bases from J, with 12 bases between. In DNA form, the CDR3 reads TGTGCCATCAGTGAGCGGCGGATAGTTAACACTGAAGCTTTCTTT. It translates to CAISERRIVNTEAFF.

This chain uses TRBV5-4 with TRBJ2-7; 13 bases match TRBD2. V gave up 1 base and J gave up 4 bases; unmatched junction bases: 2. This CDR3 is built from 15 residues. Germline CDR1 is SGHNT and CDR2 is YYREEE (reference sequence). Here the CDR3 reads CASSLPGLAGYEQYF. In DNA form, the CDR3 reads TGTGCCAGCAGCTTGCCGGGACTAGCGGGATACGAGCAGTACTTC.

A remark on this clonotype: Lacking the conserved final phenylalanine or tryptophan, this CDR3 likely reflects a read error. The chain recombines TRBV6-2 or TRBV6-3 with TRBJ1-2; 7 bases match TRBD1. CDR3 length: 13 residues. Germline-derived CDR1 and CDR2 are MNHEY and SVGEGT. The CDR3 DNA sequence: TGTGCCAGCAGTTACCGGGACAGCTATGGATACACCTCC. Translation: CASSYRDSYGYTS.

The sample holds one count of this clonotype. One junction end disagrees with the germline gene, perhaps due to a read error. The genes are TRBV30 and TRBJ1-6, with TRBD1 as a possible D gene (5 bases). This CDR3 comprises 15 residues. Germline V gene sequence: CDR1 GTSNPN, CDR2 SVGIG (reference sequence). The CDR3 region is CAWSGGVRDNSPIHF. The CDR3 DNA reads as TGTGCCTGGAGCGGGGGGGTAAGGGATAATTCACCCATCCACTTT.

Of note for this clonotype: At one boundary the junction diverges from the germline segment, which might be a read error. This chain links TRBV11-2 with TRBJ2-2; D may be TRBD1 (5 bases). CDR1 SGHAT and CDR2 FQNNGV come from the germline V gene. The CDR3 sequence is 17 residues long. DNA for the CDR3: TGTGCCAGCAGCTTAGCATTAGAAGGGGCGAACACCGCGGAGCTGTTATTT. Translation: CASSLALEGANTAELLF.

This clonotype was detected only once. The chain employs TRBV11-2 and TRBJ1-4; D is undetermined. Trimming removed 8 bases from V and 5 bases from J, with 21 bases in between. This CDR3 spans 16 amino acids. The germline CDR1 and CDR2 sequences are SGHAT and FQNNGV. The CDR3 DNA follows: TGTGCCAGCGGCAAGACTCCAGAGGGTACAAATGAAAAACTGTTTTTT. Translating gives CASGKTPEGTNEKLFF.

Of note for this clonotype: Compared with germline, one end of the junction differs, possibly owing to a read error. The chain employs TRBV11-3 and TRBJ2-1; D ambiguous. From germline, CDR1 is SGHNT and CDR2 YENEEA. There are 13 residues in the CDR3. The CDR3 sequence: CASSLGPVNEQLF. The CDR3 DNA sequence: TGTGCCAGCAGCTTAGGCCCCGTGAATGAGCAGCTCTTC.

A remark on this clonotype: A read error may account for a junction end that differs from germline. The J gene is TRBJ2-7, the V gene TRBV11-2; 10 bases match TRBD1. The CDR3 has 14 amino acids. Germline V CDR1 and CDR2: SGHAT, FQNNGV. The CDR3 DNA sequence: TGTGCCAGCAGCTCTCGGACAGGGGGTTACGTGCAGTATTTC. Translation: CASSSRTGGYVQYF.

This clonotype was seen many times. V usage is TRBV5-1 and J usage is TRBJ2-2; a possible D gene is TRBD2 (5 bases). There are 16 residues in the CDR3. V lost 0 bases and J lost 2, with 11 bases in between. Germline assignment: CDR1 SGHRS and CDR2 YFSETQ. The CDR3 DNA sequence: TGCGCCAGCAGCTTGGCGGCTAGCCCAAACACCGGGGAGCTGTTTTTT. It encodes CASSLAASPNTGELFF.

The rearrangement uses TRBV6-6 and TRBJ2-3; D assignment may be TRBD1 or TRBD2 (6 bases each). The CDR3 totals 17 residues. Germline values: CDR1 MNHNY, CDR2 SVGAGI (reference sequence). With 2 bases removed from V and 2 bases from J, the gap between germline ends came to 17 bases. CDR3 nucleotide sequence: TGTGCCAGCAGTTACGGGGAGGACAGTTTCTACACAGATACGCAGTATTTT. Amino acid sequence: CASSYGEDSFYTDTQYF.

The sample holds one count of this clonotype. Because it lacks the conserved phenylalanine or tryptophan at the end, this CDR3 is likely a read error. The chain carries TRBV10-3 and TRBJ1-1; 8 nucleotides align to TRBD1. The junction had 10 bases not matched to a gene; V was cut back by 7 bases and J by 6 bases. This CDR3 is 14 amino acids long. The germline CDR1 and CDR2 sequences are ENHRY and SYGVKD. The CDR3 region is CAITSGQGLSEAFS. The CDR3 region has the DNA TGTGCCATCACGAGCGGACAGGGTTTGTCTGAAGCTTTCTCT.

Note on this clonotype: Germline is not matched at one junction end, which may reflect a read error. The V and J genes are TRBV5-1 and TRBJ1-1; D unresolved. The germline V gene has CDR1 SGHRS and CDR2 YFSETQ. The length of the CDR3 is 13 residues. The CDR3: CAGSLGRNTEAFF. CDR3 nucleotide sequence: TGCGCCGGCAGCCTAGGCAGGAACACTGAAGCTTTCTTT.

Details on this clonotype: Its ends do not fully match the called genes, so a read error is possible. The V gene is TRBV11-2, the J gene TRBJ2-7; D is possibly TRBD1 (6 bases). Germline loops: CDR1 SGHAT, CDR2 FQNNGV. This CDR3 region has 16 residues. The CDR3 nucleotides are TGTGCCAGCGGCTTTTATCAGGTAGGGGGTCGCTACAAGCAGTACTTC. It yields the protein CASGFYQVGGRYKQYF.

Concerning this clonotype: The missing conserved phenylalanine or tryptophan at the end of this CDR3 makes a read error likely. V and J are TRBV5-6 and TRBJ2-2, with 10 positions matching TRBD1. This CDR3 region has 15 residues. The trim removed 3 bases at V and 9 bases at J, leaving 8 bases unmatched. Germline CDR1 SGHDT, CDR2 YYEEEE. CDR3: CASSSGTGVTRELFL. As DNA, the CDR3 is TGTGCCAGCAGCTCCGGGACAGGGGTGACCCGGGAGCTGTTTCTC.

This clonotype was recorded once. A junction end diverges from the germline sequence, so it may reflect a read error. The V gene is TRBV29-1, the J gene TRBJ2-1; the D gene is possibly TRBD1 (7 bases). The CDR3 is 12 residues long. Germline lookup yields CDR1 SQVTM and CDR2 ANQGSEA. The CDR3 loop is CNARSGGNEQLF. The CDR3 nucleotides read TGCAACGCCCGCTCAGGGGGGAATGAGCAGCTCTTC.

The rearrangement uses TRBV7-2 and TRBJ1-4; 8 nucleotides align to TRBD1. CDR3 length: 13 amino acids. V shed 5 bases, J shed 7 bases, and the junction held 3 bases outside the gene matches. Germline V lookup: CDR1 SGHTA, CDR2 FQGNSA. The CDR3, as DNA: TGTGCCAGCAGCGGACAGGGAGGTGAAAAACTGTTTTTT. Its translation: CASSGQGGEKLFF.

V is TRBV12-3 or TRBV12-4 and J is TRBJ1-3; D is possibly TRBD1 (6 bases). V lost 7 bases to trimming and J lost 12 bases, with 16 bases between them. The CDR3 spans 12 residues. The CDR3 loop is CASTLGGIIIYF. The CDR3 DNA follows: TGTGCCAGCACTCTAGGGGGAATCATCATATATTTT.

This clonotype was counted at least ten times. The V call is TRBV5-4, the J call TRBJ2-2; D not certain. The CDR3 sequence is 13 residues long. Germline V gene sequence: CDR1 SGHNT, CDR2 YYREEE (reference sequence). The germline V and J ends were trimmed by 5 bases and 5 bases, with 10 bases remaining between them. DNA for the CDR3: TGTGCCAGCAGGGGGATGGGGACCGGGGAGCTGTTTTTT. The encoded protein is CASRGMGTGELFF.

About this clonotype: In this CDR3 the conserved last residue, phenylalanine or tryptophan, is missing, so a read error is likely. The DNA is omitted, as the CDR3 cannot be located on it reliably, and the CDR3 follows TCRdb's listing. V usage is TRBV11-2 and J usage is TRBJ1-1; the DNA was not used to check the table's D call, TRBD1. With termini counted, the CDR3 has 13 amino acids. Germline values: CDR1 SGHAT, CDR2 FQNNGV. CDR3 amino acids: CASTLTANTEASS.

This clonotype was recorded at least ten times. The rearrangement links TRBV28 to TRBJ2-7; D uncertain. V was shortened by 2 bases and J by 2 bases, with 16 bases between the two germline ends. The CDR3 is 16 amino acids. Germline lookup yields CDR1 MDHEN and CDR2 SYDVKM. CDR3: CASSLNPPSRTYEQYF. DNA of the CDR3: TGTGCCAGCAGTTTAAACCCCCCCAGCCGGACCTACGAGCAGTACTTC.

The V call is TRBV10-3, the J call TRBJ2-2; D is unresolved. The germline V and J ends were trimmed by 7 bases and 1 base, with 19 bases remaining between them. Germline values: CDR1 ENHRY, CDR2 SYGVKD. This CDR3 comprises 17 residues. The CDR3 nucleotides read TGTGCCATCACACCGAGCCCTCAGGTGCAGAACACCGGGGAGCTGTTTTTT. Protein product: CAITPSPQVQNTGELFF.

This clonotype was recorded only once. Germline is not matched at one junction end, which may reflect a read error. The rearrangement joins TRBV10-2 to TRBJ2-2; the match to TRBD2 covers 14 bases. This CDR3 is built from 18 residues. Germline CDR1 WSHSY, CDR2 SAAADI. The DNA for the CDR3 is TGCGCCAGCGGTAAGGCTAAGGGACTAGCGGGGGACACCGGGGAGTTGTTTTTT. It is translated as CASGKAKGLAGDTGELFF.

Remarks on this clonotype: The junction departs from germline at one end; a sequencing error may be responsible. The V call is TRBV6-5, the J call TRBJ2-5; D ambiguous. CDR1 is MNHEY and CDR2 is SVGAGI in the germline V gene. CDR3 length: 15 amino acids. Here the CDR3 reads CTSSYSWDAHETQYF. CDR3 nucleotides: TGTACCAGCAGTTACAGCTGGGATGCACATGAGACCCAGTACTTC.

This clonotype was counted between two and nine times. As DNA, the CDR3 is TGTGCCAGCAGCGTAGCAGTGGCCGAGGGCAATGAGCAGTTCTTC. Its translation: CASSVAVAEGNEQFF. The V gene is TRBV9, the J gene TRBJ2-1, with D possibly being TRBD2 (5 bases). Germline V lookup: CDR1 SGDLS, CDR2 YYNGEE. The CDR3 is made up of 15 amino acids. Trimming removed 0 bases from V and 6 bases from J, with 13 bases in between. The entire variable domain, with the rest obtained from reference TRBV9 and TRBJ2-1, is as follows: DSGVTQTPKHLITATGQRVTLRCSPRSGDLSVYWYQQSLDQGLQFLIQYYNGEERAKGNILERFSAQQFPDLHSELNLSSLELGDSALYFCASSVAVAEGNEQFFGPGTRLTVL.

A word on this clonotype: The conserved phenylalanine or tryptophan is not found at the CDR3 terminus, so this likely reflects a read error. The chain recombines TRBV29-1 with TRBJ2-3; D may be TRBD2 (6 bases). The CDR3 is 14 residues long. CDR1 and CDR2 from the germline V gene are SQVTM and ANQGSEA. The CDR3 nucleotides are TGCAGCGCCGGGCGGGGAACAATCACAGGTACGCAGTATATT. This encodes CSAGRGTITGTQYI.

With regard to this clonotype: The junction and the germline gene differ at one end; a read error may be behind it. This chain links TRBV5-1 with TRBJ2-1, with D possibly matching TRBD2 (6 bases). The V gene's germline CDR1 is SGHRS and CDR2 YFSETQ. This CDR3 contains 15 residues. CDR3 protein: CANSFGNSGYNEQFF. CDR3 sequence (DNA): TGCGCCAACAGCTTTGGCAACAGCGGGTACAATGAGCAGTTCTTC.

Comments on this clonotype: At one end, the junction sequence differs from germline, possibly due to a read error. The chain recombines TRBV10-2 with TRBJ2-1, with a possible D match to TRBD2 (6 bases). The CDR3 extends over 12 amino acids. The germline CDR1 and CDR2 sequences are WSHSY and SAAADI. CDR3 in amino acids: CDSKEFGGPLFF. The CDR3 DNA follows: TGCGACAGCAAAGAATTCGGAGGGCCTCTGTTCTTC.